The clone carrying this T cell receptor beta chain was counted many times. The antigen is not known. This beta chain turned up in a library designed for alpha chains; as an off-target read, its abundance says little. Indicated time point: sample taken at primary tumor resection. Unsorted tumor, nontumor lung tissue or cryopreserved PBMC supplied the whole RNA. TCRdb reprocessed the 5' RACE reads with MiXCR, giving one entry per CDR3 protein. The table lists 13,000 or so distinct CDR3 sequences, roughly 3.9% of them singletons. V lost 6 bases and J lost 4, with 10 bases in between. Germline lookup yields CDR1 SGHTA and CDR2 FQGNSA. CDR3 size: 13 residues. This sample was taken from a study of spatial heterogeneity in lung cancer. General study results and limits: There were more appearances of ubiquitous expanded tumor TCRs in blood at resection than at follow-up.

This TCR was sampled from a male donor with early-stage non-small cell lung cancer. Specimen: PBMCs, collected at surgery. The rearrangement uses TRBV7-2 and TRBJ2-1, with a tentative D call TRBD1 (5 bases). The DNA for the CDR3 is TGTGCCAGCAGAGGGGTAGGATACAATGAGCAGTTCTTC. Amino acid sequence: CASRGVGYNEQFF.